Sequencing of this T cell receptor (beta chain) was carried out in a study of shared clonotypes between healthy human individuals. Positively selected for CCR7, the CD45RO-negative cells used as naive CD8 cells excluded terminally differentiated effector memory CD45RA+ cells. Within Nashville, Tennessee resided all donors, each a Caucasian adult. Clones were read by immunoSEQ multiplex PCR, and TCRdb kept only the in-frame ones, dropping some. This table holds over 750,000 clones, around 96% found once. Germline CDR1 MNHEY, CDR2 SMNVEV (reference sequence). The V end was cut by 8 bases, the J end by 0 bases, with 8 bases between. The CDR3 totals 12 residues.

This sequence was found in a man aged 30-40 years in good health. This sequence joins TRBV27 and TRBJ2-7; no clear D. The source material was naive CD8+ T cells sorted from blood. The CDR3 sequence is CASGPTSYEQYF. CDR3 bases: TGTGCCAGCGGGCCCACCTCCTACGAGCAGTACTTC.